The sequence of this T cell receptor beta chain was determined in a study of OX40 agonist ivuxolimab in advanced cancers. Study as a whole: Ivuxolimab is a fully human IgG2 antibody that activates OX40 (CD134).

Germline CDR1 reads SNHLY; CDR2 reads FYNNEI. The V and J ends lost 4 bases and 5 bases, in that order; junction bases with no gene match: 13. This CDR3 is built from 16 residues. Assay: immunoSEQ multiplex PCR; the TCRdb copy retains only in-frame clones and omits some. The sample carries about 70,000 clones, about 90% recorded once. This material consisted of CD4+ or CD8+ T cells sorted from blood, taken in a trial of the OX40 agonist ivuxolimab. This receptor was obtained from an adult with an advanced solid tumor such as melanoma, head and neck, liver or kidney cancer. This chain joins TRBV2 and TRBJ2-5, with 7 nucleotides matching TRBD1. The CDR3 DNA follows: TGTGCCAGCAGTGCACCCGGGACAGAACCAGGGGAGACCCAGTACTTC. This sequence encodes CASSAPGTEPGETQYF.